This T cell receptor (beta chain) appears in the sequencing data of a study of T cell responses to AZD1222 COVID-19 vaccine. This clone was counted between two and nine times. Its antigen is undetermined. The assay was immunoSEQ multiplex PCR, and TCRdb's table has in-frame clones only and misses some. The sample lists tens of thousands of clones, nearly 90% seen once, with 15% to 20% in the top ten. General study results and limits: Among spike-specific TCRs, nearly half reportedly target unmutated variant regions. Distributed over spike, vaccine-associated CD4 TCRs predominated at 160-218 and 743-854.

Germline trimming cut 2 bases from V and 7 bases from J; bases unmatched to any gene: 5. This CDR3 region has 14 residues. Germline CDR1 reads MNHEY; CDR2 reads SVGEGT. The TCR originated in an adult in good health. Here the sequenced sample was peripheral blood, taken on day 0 of AZD1222 vaccination. The V call is TRBV6-2 or TRBV6-3, the J call TRBJ2-1; 7 nucleotides match TRBD2. The CDR3, as DNA: TGTGCCAGCAGTTACCTAGGCGGGAGTAATGAGCAGTTCTTC. As protein: CASSYLGGSNEQFF.